The clone carrying this T cell receptor beta chain was detected only a few times. Only in-frame clones appear in the TCRdb table, and some are missing; sequencing was by immunoSEQ multiplex PCR. The data contain around 980,000 clones, 75% to 85% of them seen just once; the ten biggest clones take up roughly 0.65%. This sample stems from a study of shared clonotypes between healthy human individuals. The CDR3 runs 13 residues. From germline, CDR1 is MGHDK and CDR2 SYGVNS. The ends were cut back, 3 bases at V and 4 bases at J, with 9 bases in the middle. This TCR was sampled from a young man in good health. Some clones in this sample may be carry-over from other donors' samples. This chain uses TRBV25-1 with TRBJ2-5, with D possibly matching TRBD1 (5 bases). Sequenced sample: memory CD4+ T cells from PBMCs. Subset in this sample: CD45RA-negative fraction. CDR3 sequence (DNA): TGTGCCAGCAGTGAGCTAGGGGCAGAGACCCAGTACTTC. This encodes CASSELGAETQYF. The full variable domain, its missing parts supplied by reference TRBV25-1 and TRBJ2-5, is EADIYQTPRYLVIGTGKKITLECSQTMGHDKMYWYQQDPGMELHLIHYSYGVNSTEKGDLSSESTVSRIRTEHFPLTLESARPSHTSQYLCASSELGAETQYFGPGTRLLVL.